These T cell receptor beta chains were read from a single sample in a study of early stage breast cancer tumors. Generated by immunoSEQ multiplex PCR, the TCRdb table keeps only in-frame clones and is missing some. This sample has tens of thousands of clones, with roughly three quarters found just once. Material: blood. The receptors were gathered from a person aged 55 to 75 with breast cancer. Each CDR3 is given with its conserved first and last residue. Fields, in order: clone size, D gene, V gene, J gene, CDR3 length, CDR3 protein, CDR3 DNA. A D gene is named only where the DNA matches it firmly. A row's size may be missing; if present it is once, few, many or a size class.

NA,NA,TRBV4-2,TRBJ1-1,16,CASSQDEGGGHTEAFF,TGTGCCAGCAGCCAAGACGAAGGGGGAGGGCACACTGAAGCTTTCTTT
NA,TRBD2,TRBV6-5,TRBJ2-2,15,CASRLAVRNTGELFF,TGTGCCAGCAGACTAGCGGTACGCAACACCGGGGAGCTGTTTTTT
once,NA,TRBV29-1,TRBJ2-2,12,CSARDFTGELFF,TGCAGCGCTAGAGACTTCACCGGGGAGCTGTTTTTT
NA,TRBD1,TRBV7-9,TRBJ2-7,15,CASSSTGGSIYEQYF,TGTGCCAGCAGCTCGACAGGGGGCTCGATTTACGAGCAGTACTTC
few,NA,TRBV19,TRBJ1-5,12,CATLGGNQPQHF,TGTGCCACCCTAGGGGGCAATCAGCCCCAGCATTTT
NA,TRBD2,TRBV27,TRBJ2-2,15,CASSLLAGSAGELFF,TGTGCCAGCAGTTTGCTAGCGGGATCCGCCGGGGAGCTGTTTTTT
NA,NA,TRBV29-1,TRBJ1-2,17,CSVGGRGGPNQNYGYTF,TGCAGCGTTGGGGGCCGGGGGGGACCCAACCAAAACTATGGCTACACCTTC
once,NA,TRBV4-2,TRBJ2-5,16,CASSLGLSELGETQYF,TGTGCCAGCAGCCTCGGACTATCGGAATTGGGAGAGACCCAGTACTTC
once,TRBD1,TRBV6-5,TRBJ2-2,16,CASSYQGTGGTGELFF,TGTGCCAGCAGTTACCAGGGGACAGGGGGCACCGGGGAGCTGTTTTTT
NA,NA,TRBV18,TRBJ1-4,14,CASSRDSDGEKLFF,TGTGCCAGCTCCCGCGACAGTGATGGAGAAAAACTGTTTTTT
NA,TRBD2,TRBV9,TRBJ2-5,16,CASSEGLAGGRETQYF,TGTGCCAGCAGTGAGGGACTAGCGGGGGGGAGAGAGACCCAGTACTTC
few,NA,TRBV5-4,TRBJ1-2,14,CASSRRQTNYGYTF,TGTGCCAGCAGCCGACGCCAGACTAACTATGGCTACACCTTC
NA,NA,TRBV5-1,TRBJ1-1,15,CASSLLGQRGTEAFF,TGCGCCAGCAGCTTACTCGGACAGCGCGGGACTGAAGCTTTCTTT
NA,NA,TRBV10-3,TRBJ1-2,13,CAISEQGISGYTF,TGTGCCATCAGTGAGCAGGGGATAAGTGGCTACACCTTC
few,TRBD1,TRBV18,TRBJ1-1,14,CASSYTGAGTEAFF,TGTGCCAGCTCATACACAGGGGCGGGCACTGAAGCTTTCTTT
once,NA,TRBV13,TRBJ2-3,15,CASSLVATSTDTQYF,TGTGCCAGCAGCTTAGTAGCGACTAGCACAGATACGCAGTATTTT
NA,NA,TRBV10-3,TRBJ2-7,13,CAISDPVNYEQYF,TGTGCCATCAGTGACCCTGTTAACTACGAGCAGTACTTC
NA,NA,TRBV7-2,TRBJ2-1,14,CASSSGPGVNEQFF,TGTGCCAGCAGCTCGGGACCGGGGGTCAATGAGCAGTTCTTC
NA,NA,TRBV7-6,TRBJ1-5,17,CASSPPNRTAGNQPQHF,TGTGCCAGCAGCCCCCCAAATCGGACAGCGGGCAATCAGCCCCAGCATTTT
NA,TRBD1,TRBV19,TRBJ2-7,14,CASSKGQGRGEQYF,TGTGCCAGTAGTAAGGGACAGGGCCGGGGCGAGCAGTACTTC
NA,NA,TRBV5-1,TRBJ2-3,19,CASSLEGRGGMSEADTQYF,TGCGCCAGCAGCTTGGAGGGCAGGGGGGGCATGTCAGAAGCAGATACGCAGTATTTT
NA,TRBD1,TRBV5-1,TRBJ1-2,14,CASSLGDRVYGYTF,TGCGCCAGCAGCTTGGGCGACAGGGTCTATGGCTACACCTTC
NA,NA,TRBV7-6,TRBJ2-7,14,CASSSSPSSYEQYF,TGTGCCAGCAGCTCAAGTCCTTCTTCCTACGAGCAGTACTTC
NA,NA,TRBV15,TRBJ1-3,16,CATSRDLASSGNTIYF,TGTGCCACCAGCAGAGATCTCGCGAGCTCTGGAAACACCATATATTTT
NA,TRBD2,TRBV29-1,TRBJ2-3,14,CSVRLAGVADTQYF,TGCAGCGTTAGGCTAGCGGGCGTCGCAGATACGCAGTATTTT